The source of this TCR beta chain is a study of T cells after yellow fever vaccination (dated by TCRdb to between 2018 and 2021). Study-level background: The SMART-Seq v4 Ultra Low Input RNA kit was used to prepare libraries from fractions with low cell numbers. Blood was drawn at multiple timepoints before and after primary and secondary immunization, with bulk PBMC replicates and cell subsets isolated. Two healthy male donors made up the cohort, one aged 18 to 30 years and the other aged 30 to 40 years. Bulk TCR alpha and beta repertoires were sequenced longitudinally to track T-cell clones before and after primary and booster YFV17D yellow fever vaccination.

Concerning this clonotype: What antigen it recognizes has not been identified. Per-base quality was not reported, and no clone a single base away is much larger than it.

The CDR1 and CDR2 encoded by the germline V gene are SGHDT and YYEEEE. The CDR3 numbers 15 residues from cysteine through phenylalanine. The CDR3 DNA has 45 bases and is translated from base 1. V is clipped by 4 bases and J by 0 bases, and the sequence between their germline boundaries is 10 bases long. General findings and caveats noted by the study authors: Most clones expanded after primary vaccination (around 96% of CD4 and roughly 90% of CD8) were re-detected after the booster, suggesting that broad memory maintenance occurred. The secondary T-cell response was found to be weaker but faster than the primary response, with a peak reached on day 5 rather than on day 15. Because abundant contaminating clonotypes from the bulk population could be contained in FACS-sorted repertoires, computational filtering was required. Because the study included only two donors, the extent to which the findings can be generalized is limited. A small fraction of clonotypes appeared in both the CD4 and CD8 compartments, likely as a result of convergent recombination.

Interpreted using the paper, the treatment or condition label stands for: live attenuated yellow fever vaccine strain. PBMCs were isolated from peripheral blood using a standard Ficoll-Paque protocol. Dynabeads CD4 and CD8 positive selection kits were used to isolate the CD4 and CD8 T-cell fractions. TriZol was used to extract RNA from bulk PBMCs, CD4 and CD8 fractions, and dextramer-positive and dextramer-negative fractions. TCR cDNA was made using 5'RACE template switching, a step that added a universal primer site and unique molecular identifiers. cDNA synthesis was primed from both the TCR alpha and TCR beta constant segments. Libraries were amplified in two PCR steps, with sample barcodes and sequencing adapters added in the second step. Sequencing of libraries was done on Illumina HiSeq 2500 (2x100 bp) or NovaSeq (2x150 bp). In the original analysis: MIGEC was used to demultiplex reads and collapse the reads into UMI consensus sequences, and MiXCR was used for V(D)J alignment. Vaccine-responding clonotypes were identified with edgeR using replicate PBMC samples, with FDR below 0.01 and a log2 fold change above 5 up to day 15 being required. Each bulk clonotype received a CD4 or CD8 identity based on whether the sequenced CD4 or CD8 repertoire contained that clonotype at higher abundance. TCRdb handled the public reads itself, with Q25 trimming in fastp and clone calling in MiXCR, and kept productive beta chains. Each record represents a unique CDR3 protein, reported with the most common genes and DNA among its rows. The V and J calls follow TCRdb's processing rather than the paper's. The sample records 200,000 to 300,000 distinct CDR3 sequences, approximately 12% of which are singletons. Clones ranked in the top ten supply roughly 0.5% of the sample.

The receptor comes from a man younger than 40 who received the YFV17D yellow fever vaccine. The material was CD4+ T cells sorted from PBMCs, obtained 45 days after the yellow fever booster vaccination. The chain employs TRBV5-6 and TRBJ1-4; the D region possibly corresponds to TRBD1 (6 bases align). The nucleotide sequence is TGTGCCAGCAGCCTCTGGACAGCAACTAATGAAAAACTGTTTTTT. This translates into CASSLWTATNEKLFF.